These 31 T cell receptor beta chains were sequenced from one sample in a study of cytomegalovirus exposure and HLA in healthy donors. PCR employed 60 Vbeta and 13 Jbeta primers. Measured with immunoSEQ multiplex PCR; TCRdb has only the in-frame clones, and not every one. This sample carries 73,000 or so clones, around 78% of them seen once, and the ten largest clones take under 6.5%. Sequencing was done on a sample of PBMCs. The receptors shown here come from a man aged 45 to 65 in good health and CMV-seronegative.

The chain uses TRBV18 and TRBJ2-1; TRBD2 matches at 9 bases. Per germline, CDR1 KGHSH and CDR2 LQKENI. This CDR3 region has 15 residues. The trim removed 3 bases at V and 4 bases at J, leaving 4 bases unmatched. The CDR3 DNA follows: TGTGCCAGCTCACCGTCTAGCGGGGAATACAATGAGCAGTTCTTC. Protein sequence: CASSPSSGEYNEQFF.

The gene calls are TRBV6-5 and TRBJ2-7, with 7 nucleotides matching TRBD2. This CDR3 is 15 amino acids long. V lost 2 bases to trimming and J lost 2 bases; unmatched junction nucleotides: 6. Germline V gene lookup returns CDR1 MNHEY and CDR2 SVGAGI. DNA of the CDR3: TGTGCCAGCAGTTACGGGGGGGAGGCAACCTACGAGCAGTACTTC. Translating it yields CASSYGGEATYEQYF.

Only one count was recorded for this clone. The chain links TRBV9 to TRBJ1-6; D gene unclear. Germline V gives CDR1 SGDLS, CDR2 YYNGEE. Trimming pared 7 bases from V and 7 bases from J, leaving 12 bases between. This CDR3 contains 13 residues. The DNA for the CDR3 is TGTGCCAGCGGGGAGACTGCGAATTCACCCCTCCACTTT. It specifies CASGETANSPLHF.

The gene calls are TRBV4-1 and TRBJ1-3; TRBD1 matches 7 bases. The CDR3 loop spans 17 amino acids. V shed 1 base, J shed 2 bases, and the junction held 8 bases outside the gene matches. Per the germline V gene, CDR1 is MGHRA and CDR2 is YSYEKL. The chain's CDR3 is CASSQAKTQGPGNTIYF. CDR3 in DNA: TGCGCCAGCAGCCAAGCAAAAACACAGGGGCCTGGAAACACCATATATTTT.

In its sample, this clone was seen a few times. The chain recombines TRBV10-1 with TRBJ1-4; D is perhaps TRBD1 (5 bases). V gave up 1 base and J gave up 0 bases, with 9 bases separating them. CDR1 is WNHNN, CDR2 SYGVQD, per germline (reference sequence). The CDR3 sequence is 16 residues long. In DNA form, the CDR3 reads TGCGCCAGCAGTGAGTTTGGACATCCAACTAATGAAAAACTGTTTTTT. Protein: CASSEFGHPTNEKLFF.

The genes are TRBV9 and TRBJ2-7; D unresolved. Germline V gene data show CDR1 as SGDLS and CDR2 as YYNGEE. Trimming cost V 3 bases and J 6 bases, with 13 bases left between them. The CDR3 runs to 13 residues. As DNA, the CDR3 is TGTGCCAGCAGCGCCCGTGTCGGTGGCGAGCAGTACTTC. Translation: CASSARVGGEQYF.

The chain employs TRBV29-1 and TRBJ1-3; no clear D gene. With 6 bases removed from V and 2 bases from J, the gap between germline ends came to 11 bases. The CDR3 runs 13 residues. CDR1 and CDR2 (germline): SQVTM, ANQGSEA. The CDR3 region is CSVVEVTGNTIYF. CDR3 nucleotides: TGCAGCGTGGTCGAGGTAACTGGAAACACCATATATTTT.

This clone appeared a few times. The chain joins TRBV12-2 to TRBJ2-2; TRBD2 is the table's D call and was not checked against the DNA. TRBV12-2 is an annotated pseudogene. The CDR3 is 18 amino acids. The CDR3 is CASRPGTSGPQDTGELFF. Written as DNA, the CDR3 is TGTGCAAGTCGCCCCGGGACTAGCGGCCCCCAGGACACCGGGGAGCTGTTTTTT.

The V call is TRBV27, the J call TRBJ1-2; 8 bases are shared with TRBD1. The length of the CDR3 is 13 residues. Trimming took 2 bases from V and 8 from J; bases not matched to a gene: 4. Germline V gene sequence: CDR1 MNHEY, CDR2 SMNVEV (reference sequence). CDR3 coding DNA: TGTGCCAGCAGTTTACAGGGGGCTAAAGGCTACACCTTC. Translating gives CASSLQGAKGYTF.

The gene calls are TRBV30 and TRBJ1-1, with D hard to call. Trimming took 2 bases from V and 3 from J, leaving 4 bases between them. Germline values: CDR1 GTSNPN, CDR2 SVGIG (reference sequence). The CDR3 has 11 amino acids. CDR3 nucleotide sequence: TGTGCCTGGAGTCGAGACACTGAAGCTTTCTTT. This gives the protein CAWSRDTEAFF.

V usage is TRBV27 and J usage is TRBJ2-6, with D perhaps TRBD1 (5 bases). V lost 5 bases, J lost 0 bases, and 11 bases lay in between. This CDR3 spans 16 amino acids. Germline lookup yields CDR1 MNHEY and CDR2 SMNVEV (reference sequence). CDR3 amino acids: CASSQLQVSGANVLTF. Written as DNA, the CDR3 is TGTGCCAGCAGTCAACTACAGGTCTCTGGGGCCAACGTCCTGACTTTC.

As DNA, the CDR3 is TGTGCCAGTACTAAGCGGGACATCAATCAGCCCCAGCATTTT. It specifies CASTKRDINQPQHF. The rearrangement joins TRBV19 to TRBJ1-5; D is perhaps TRBD1 (6 bases). The V gene's germline CDR1 is LNHDA and CDR2 SQIVND (reference sequence). The CDR3 sequence is 14 residues long. V shed 7 bases and J shed 3 bases, with 13 bases lying between them.

The chain uses TRBV30 and TRBJ1-5; tentative D call: TRBD1 (6 bases). This CDR3 has 14 amino acids. Trimming removed 2 bases at V and 0 bases at J, with 8 bases between. Germline CDR1 is GTSNPN and CDR2 is SVGIG (reference sequence). CDR3 bases: TGTGCCTGGAGTAACAGGGTTAGCAATCAGCCCCAGCATTTT. Protein sequence: CAWSNRVSNQPQHF.

J is TRBJ2-7 and V is TRBV19; no firm D call. CDR3 size: 13 residues. Germline V CDR1 and CDR2: LNHDA, SQIVND (reference sequence). Trimming took 1 base from V and 3 from J, leaving 7 bases between them. Here the CDR3 reads CASSIVIGYEQYF. The CDR3 DNA reads as TGTGCCAGTAGTATAGTGATCGGCTACGAGCAGTACTTC.

V and J are TRBV11-2 and TRBJ1-1; no firm D call. Germline CDR1 is SGHAT and CDR2 is FQNNGV. Deletions cut 5 bases from V and 1 base from J, with 14 bases between. This CDR3 region has 15 residues. This CDR3 is CASSRRRQENTEAFF. CDR3 nucleotides: TGTGCCAGCAGCCGCCGGAGGCAAGAGAACACTGAAGCTTTCTTT. Filled out from reference TRBV11-2 and TRBJ1-1, the complete variable domain reads EAGVAQSPRYKIIEKRQSVAFWCNPISGHATLYWYQQILGQGPKLLIQFQNNGVVDDSQLPKDRFSAERLKGVDSTLKIQPAKLEDSAVYLCASSRRRQENTEAFFGQGTRLTVV.

V is TRBV28 and J is TRBJ1-1, with a tentative D call TRBD1 (6 bases). Per germline, CDR1 MDHEN and CDR2 SYDVKM. Trimming took off 5 bases at V and 3 bases at J, with 10 bases between the two ends. CDR3 length equals 13 residues. The DNA of the CDR3 is TGTGCCAGCAGTCTCCACAGGGACACTGAAGCTTTCTTT. It specifies CASSLHRDTEAFF.

This chain links TRBV7-5 with TRBJ2-1; TRBD2 is taken as the D call from the table, unchecked against the DNA. TRBV7-5 counts as a pseudogene. The CDR3 extends over 14 amino acids. CDR3 loop: CASSLLDAYNEQFF. CDR3 nucleotides: TGTGCCAGCAGCCTACTAGACGCTTACAATGAGCAGTTCTTC.

This chain uses TRBV30 with TRBJ2-7; 9 positions agree with TRBD2. Germline V gene lookup returns CDR1 GTSNPN and CDR2 SVGIG (reference sequence). CDR3 length: 14 amino acids. V gave up 5 bases and J gave up 0 bases; unmatched junction bases: 5. The CDR3 sequence is CAWGAGGSSYEQYF. The CDR3 bases are TGTGCCTGGGGAGCGGGAGGCAGCTCCTACGAGCAGTACTTC.

This chain uses TRBV29-1 with TRBJ2-1, with 7 bases aligning to TRBD2. The CDR3 spans 12 residues. CDR1 and CDR2 from the germline V gene are SQVTM and ANQGSEA. After removal of 4 bases from V and 11 bases from J, the junction contained 8 bases not matched to a gene. This chain's CDR3 is CSVAGGRAKQFF. The CDR3, as DNA: TGCAGCGTTGCAGGAGGGAGGGCGAAGCAGTTCTTC.

This chain joins TRBV11-2 and TRBJ2-3; TRBD2 agrees at 13 bases. Germline CDR1 and CDR2: SGHAT and FQNNGV. Trimming at V came to 8 bases and at J to 0 bases, leaving 2 bases not matched to a gene. This CDR3 has 15 residues. The CDR3 here is CASGTSGMSTDTQYF. CDR3 bases: TGTGCCAGCGGGACTAGCGGGATGAGCACAGATACGCAGTATTTT.

This chain uses TRBV28 with TRBJ2-7; TRBD1 matches at 8 bases. Germline V gives CDR1 MDHEN, CDR2 SYDVKM. CDR3 length equals 13 residues. V lost 7 bases and J lost 3; bases outside the gene matches: 5. CDR3 in amino acids: CASMKDRVYEQYF. CDR3 DNA sequence: TGTGCCAGCATGAAGGACAGGGTCTACGAGCAGTACTTC. Full variable domain (rest looked up from reference TRBV28 and TRBJ2-7): DVKVTQSSRYLVKRTGEKVFLECVQDMDHENMFWYRQDPGLGLRLIYFSYDVKMKEKGDIPEGYSVSREKKERFSLILESASTNQTSMYLCASMKDRVYEQYFGPGTRLTVT.

The chain is built from TRBV11-2 and TRBJ1-1; D remains ambiguous. Germline-derived CDR1 and CDR2 are SGHAT and FQNNGV. Trimming removed 1 base from V and 10 bases from J, with 7 bases in between. This CDR3 spans 11 amino acids. Here the CDR3 reads CASSLGYGAFF. As DNA, the CDR3 is TGTGCCAGCAGCTTAGGGTACGGAGCTTTCTTT.

The chain links TRBV30 to TRBJ2-3; tentatively, D is TRBD2 (5 bases). V lost 0 bases and J lost 3, with 13 bases in between. This CDR3 is built from 15 residues. The germline V gene encodes CDR1 GTSNPN and CDR2 SVGIG (reference sequence). CDR3 nucleotides: TGTGCCTGGAGTGTAAAGAGGACGGGGACAGATACGCAGTATTTT. Translation: CAWSVKRTGTDTQYF.

Notes on this clone: The same CDR3 also results from other DNA sequences found in this sample. The chain employs TRBV5-6 and TRBJ2-1, with 8 bases that match TRBD1. This CDR3 comprises 11 residues. CDR1 is SGHDT, CDR2 YYEEEE, per germline. V was clipped by 4 bases and J by 14 bases; unmatched bases: 5. CDR3 protein: CASSLDRAEFF. The DNA for the CDR3 is TGTGCCAGCAGCCTGGACAGGGCGGAGTTCTTC. The entire variable domain, with the rest obtained from reference TRBV5-6 and TRBJ2-1, is as follows: DAGVTQSPTHLIKTRGQQVTLRCSPKSGHDTVSWYQQALGQGPQFIFQYYEEEERQRGNFPDRFSGHQFPNYSSELNVNALLLGDSALYLCASSLDRAEFFGPGTRLTVL.

This clone was counted a few times. The chain has TRBV10-3 and TRBJ2-1; 7 nucleotides agree with TRBD1. CDR1 and CDR2 (germline): ENHRY, SYGVKD. V lost 0 bases and J lost 3; bases outside the gene matches: 5. The CDR3 totals 16 residues. CDR3 sequence: CAISESVGQRYNEQFF. The CDR3, as DNA: TGTGCCATCAGTGAGTCTGTGGGACAGCGCTACAATGAGCAGTTCTTC.

V is TRBV29-1 and J is TRBJ2-3, with D perhaps TRBD1 (6 bases). The germline gives CDR1 SQVTM, CDR2 ANQGSEA. The CDR3 spans 14 residues. V was trimmed by 8 bases and J by 0 bases, leaving 15 bases between them. The DNA of the CDR3 is TGCAGCTATGCGACAGGCGCCAGCACAGATACGCAGTATTTT. This gives the protein CSYATGASTDTQYF.

The J gene is TRBJ1-5, the V gene TRBV10-1; D uncertain. V was pared by 5 bases and J by 0 bases, with 8 bases between. Germline lookup yields CDR1 WNHNN and CDR2 SYGVQD (reference sequence). The CDR3 loop spans 14 amino acids. The CDR3 region has the DNA TGCGCCAGCAGTCCAGGTTCTAGCAATCAGCCCCAGCATTTT. Its protein product is CASSPGSSNQPQHF.

This clone was counted a single time. The chain uses TRBV15 and TRBJ1-2; 10 nucleotides align to TRBD1. The V gene's germline CDR1 is LNHNV and CDR2 YYDKDF (reference sequence). The CDR3 runs to 14 residues. V was pared by 5 bases and J by 4 bases, with 4 bases of the junction left unmatched. The CDR3 loop is CATSAGQGIYGYTF. The CDR3 DNA reads TGTGCCACCAGCGCGGGACAGGGGATCTATGGCTACACCTTC. The full variable domain, its missing parts supplied by reference TRBV15 and TRBJ1-2, is DAMVIQNPRYQVTQFGKPVTLSCSQTLNHNVMYWYQQKSSQAPKLLFHYYDKDFNNEADTPDNFQSRRPNTSFCFLDIRSPGLGDTAMYLCATSAGQGIYGYTFGSGTRLTVV.

This chain connects TRBV11-3 to TRBJ2-5; possibly TRBD2 for D (6 bases). V shed 6 bases and J shed 4 bases, with 15 bases lying between them. CDR1 and CDR2 from the germline V gene are SGHNT and YENEEA. The length of the CDR3 is 14 residues. Here the CDR3 reads CASSPRMGGETQYF. CDR3 nucleotide sequence: TGTGCCAGCAGTCCTCGAATGGGGGGAGAGACCCAGTACTTC.

The chain employs TRBV5-6 and TRBJ2-7; 10 nucleotides align to TRBD2. The length of the CDR3 is 15 residues. J gave up 0 bases and V 5 bases, and 5 bases lay outside the gene matches. The germline CDR1 and CDR2 sequences are SGHDT and YYEEEE. Here the CDR3 DNA reads TGTGCCAGCAGGCTTCTAGCGGGAGTCTCCTACGAGCAGTACTTC. This codes for CASRLLAGVSYEQYF. Together with reference TRBV5-6 and TRBJ2-7, the CDR3 gives the full variable domain: DAGVTQSPTHLIKTRGQQVTLRCSPKSGHDTVSWYQQALGQGPQFIFQYYEEEERQRGNFPDRFSGHQFPNYSSELNVNALLLGDSALYLCASRLLAGVSYEQYFGPGTRLTVT.

The chain recombines TRBV7-9 with TRBJ1-5; D is unresolved. Trimming pared 2 bases from V and 4 bases from J, leaving 9 bases between. Per germline, CDR1 SEHNR and CDR2 FQNEAQ (reference sequence). This CDR3 has 14 residues. The CDR3 sequence is CASSLRGENQPQHF. The DNA for the CDR3 is TGTGCCAGCAGCTTACGGGGAGAGAATCAGCCCCAGCATTTT.